This T cell receptor (beta chain) was recovered during a study of blood T cell repertoires in COVID-19 (dated by TCRdb to the early 2020s). With regard to the full study: Samples from collaborators originated in the United States, Italy and Spain and spanned both the acute and convalescent phases of COVID-19. Samples came from the ongoing ImmuneRACE study (first 160 participants) plus 1,254 subjects from 6 global collaborators. The material from the prospective study consisted of cDNA or gDNA derived from T cells, B-cell-depleted T cells, or PBMCs. Where available, HLA class I and class II types were taken from metadata supplied by the sample provider and were not determined by assay-based typing. The repertoires were made available in a free public database intended to serve as a resource for research on the immune response to SARS-CoV-2. Nearly every sample came with metadata listing a de-identified subject ID, COVID-19 status, age in years and sex. Subjects who had been exposed to COVID-19, were actively infected with it, or had recovered from it provided the deeply sampled blood TCRbeta repertoires that made up the dataset.

The immunoSEQ Assay, a bias-controlled multiplex PCR, was used to amplify TCRbeta CDR3 regions from genomic DNA. The study's processing was this. Within the assay, amplification of reference gene primers was used to estimate how many nucleated cells each sample contained. Sequence reads were collapsed and filtered to measure the absolute abundance of every unique TCRbeta CDR3 rearrangement. For each sample, productive Simpson clonality was calculated as the square root of Simpson's diversity index across productive rearrangements. TCRdb obtained this table from immuneACCESS and retained in-frame rearrangements with V and J assigned. These tables miss some clones; where compared with another copy, unresolved V genes account for less than half of the shortfall, and the remainder is unexplained. V and J calls and clone size are given by that table; D and trimming were obtained from the DNA. For this sample there are around 250,000 clones; 84% appear just once. The leading ten clones occupy around 7.8% of the sample.

This clone has a single count. This clone's antigen is unknown. Base qualities were left out, and no much larger clone turns up one base away. The collaborating institutions used their own protocols to collect whole blood in K2EDTA tubes. For TCRbeta analysis, collaborators shipped samples as frozen whole blood, isolated PBMCs, or DNA extracted from either of those sample types. General findings and caveats noted by the study authors: The quantity of clinical and demographic metadata differed by source and by participant and was supplied without curation.

Specimen: peripheral blood. The TCR sequence derives from a human donor in a cohort sampled during active COVID-19.

The nucleotides read TGCGCCAGCAGTAAAAGCGGCTCCCCAGAAGAGACCCAGTACTTC. This gives the protein CASSKSGSPEETQYF. Recombination connected TRBV5-1 to TRBJ2-5; TRBD2 is a possible D gene, resting on 5 matching bases. The CDR3 covers 15 residues, taking in both the cysteine and the phenylalanine. The sequence is cut down to CDR3 DNA, 45 bases in frame from base 1. CDR1 and CDR2 were assigned from the germline V gene as SGHRS and YFSETQ. V is shortened by 5 bases, J by 3 bases, and the region joining them spans 17 bases.